Below are 7 T cell receptor beta chains sequenced from a single sample in a study of identical twins. TCRdb redid the calling of the 5' RACE reads with MiXCR, one entry per CDR3 protein. The sample has a few hundred thousand distinct CDR3 sequences, 5.5% to 7.5% seen once. The data were also submitted as part of a second study, on T cells expressing NK-cell markers.

The specimen sequenced was CD8+ T cells sorted from blood. The receptors were gathered from a woman aged 18-29 years in good health.

This clonotype was detected only a few times. The CDR3 spells CASSEFQHHGYTF. In DNA, the CDR3 is TGTGCCAGCAGTGAATTCCAACACCATGGCTACACCTTC. The gene calls are TRBV6-1 and TRBJ1-2; D unresolved. Germline V gives CDR1 MNHNS, CDR2 SASEGT. V lost 2 bases to trimming and J lost 6 bases, with 10 bases between them. The CDR3 runs to 13 residues.

This clonotype appeared many times. V is TRBV7-8 and J is TRBJ2-3; TRBD2 matches at 8 bases. Germline loops: CDR1 SGHVS, CDR2 FQNEAQ. Trimming cost V 7 bases and J 6 bases; bases outside gene matches: 15. The CDR3 consists of 16 residues. CDR3 residues: CASTLEGGGPLDTQYF. CDR3 DNA: TGTGCCAGCACCCTAGAGGGCGGGGGGCCCCTCGATACGCAGTATTTT.

This clonotype was seen many times. The chain combines TRBV12-3 or TRBV12-4 with TRBJ1-5; TRBD1 is a possible D gene (6 bases). The CDR3 runs to 12 residues. The V end was cut by 6 bases, the J end by 7 bases, with 10 bases between. The DNA of the CDR3 is TGTGCCAGCAGACAGGGCGGACAGCCCCAGCATTTT. This gives the protein CASRQGGQPQHF.

The CDR3 loop is CASGPETDYEQYF. The CDR3 DNA follows: TGTGCTAGTGGTCCGGAGACTGACTACGAGCAGTACTTC. The chain has TRBV12-5 and TRBJ2-7; D unresolved. The CDR3 contains 13 residues. V lost 5 bases and J 3 bases, leaving 11 bases between the germline ends. Per the germline V gene, CDR1 is LGHNT and CDR2 is FRNRAP. The whole variable domain, filled in from reference TRBV12-5 and TRBJ2-7, reads DARVTQTPRHKVTEMGQEVTMRCQPILGHNTVFWYRQTMMQGLELLAYFRNRAPLDDSGMPKDRFSAEMPDATLATLKIQPSEPRDSAVYFCASGPETDYEQYFGPGTRLTVT.

The V and J genes are TRBV4-2 and TRBJ2-7, with a weak D call TRBD2 (6 bases). The ends were cut back, 0 bases at V and 7 bases at J, with 13 bases in the middle. In germline, CDR1 is LGHNA, CDR2 YNFKEQ. The CDR3 contains 14 residues. CDR3 loop: CASSQDEDGGEQYF. CDR3 nucleotide sequence: TGTGCCAGCAGCCAAGATGAGGACGGGGGTGAGCAGTACTTC.

This clonotype was seen repeatedly, ten times or more. The genes are TRBV5-1 and TRBJ2-7; D gene uncertain. With 7 bases removed from V and 2 bases from J, the gap between germline ends came to 10 bases. The CDR3 contains 12 residues. Germline V lookup: CDR1 SGHRS, CDR2 YFSETQ. This CDR3 reads CASGVTAYEQYF. CDR3 bases: TGCGCCAGCGGGGTTACAGCCTACGAGCAGTACTTC.

This chain joins TRBV3-1 and TRBJ2-5, with D perhaps matching TRBD1 or TRBD2 (5 bases each). There are 17 residues in the CDR3. Germline loops: CDR1 LGHDT, CDR2 YNNKEL (reference sequence). Trimming removed 1 base from V and 1 base from J, with 16 bases in between. In DNA form, the CDR3 reads TGTGCCAGCAGCCAAGCCGGGGACGGCAGACTCCAAGAGACCCAGTACTTC. It specifies CASSQAGDGRLQETQYF.